This passage covers 20 T cell receptor beta chains from one sample sequenced in a study of long-term antiretroviral therapy in people with HIV. At the survey level, the v3.0 immunoSEQ assay was run. Produced via immunoSEQ multiplex PCR; TCRdb's table is partial and in-frame only. The table lists tens of thousands of clones, roughly 85% of them singletons. Sequences were derived from unsorted PBMCs, sampled 0.2 years after starting antiretroviral therapy. The receptors stem from a woman aged 25 to 39 with HIV.

The V call is TRBV30, the J call TRBJ1-1; 8 nucleotides match TRBD1. Germline V CDR1 and CDR2: GTSNPN, SVGIG (reference sequence). The CDR3 runs to 15 residues. V gave up 3 bases and J gave up 1 base; unmatched junction bases: 7. DNA of the CDR3: TGTGCCTGGAGCGTGTACGGGACAGGGAACACTGAAGCTTTCTTT. As protein: CAWSVYGTGNTEAFF. Together with reference TRBV30 and TRBJ1-1, the CDR3 gives the full variable domain: SQTIHQWPATLVQPVGSPLSLECTVEGTSNPNLYWYRQAAGRGLQLLFYSVGIGQISSEVPQNLSASRPQDRQFILSSKKLLLSDSGFYLCAWSVYGTGNTEAFFGQGTRLTVV.

This rearrangement joins TRBV25-1 to TRBJ1-4, with D unclear. Looked up from germline, CDR1 is MGHDK and CDR2 is SYGVNS. The CDR3 has 13 residues. Trimming left V 7 bases short and J 4 bases short, with 10 bases between. As DNA, the CDR3 is TGTGCCAGCATTGGGCCCTTTAATGAAAAACTGTTTTTT. Its translation: CASIGPFNEKLFF.

The J gene is TRBJ2-7, the V gene TRBV7-9; 7 positions agree with TRBD2. This CDR3 is 14 amino acids long. V gave up 1 base and J gave up 6 bases; unmatched junction bases: 6. CDR1 and CDR2 from the germline V gene are SEHNR and FQNEAQ (reference sequence). The CDR3 region is CASSLGAGDGEQYV. The CDR3, as DNA: TGTGCCAGCAGCTTAGGGGCGGGGGACGGCGAGCAGTACGTC.

This clone was detected once. The chain is built from TRBV7-3 and TRBJ2-1, with D possibly matching TRBD1 (6 bases). CDR1 is SGHTA, CDR2 FQGTGA, per germline. This CDR3 spans 15 amino acids. Trimming removed 1 base from V and 6 bases from J, with 13 bases in between. The CDR3 DNA reads as TGTGCCAGCAGCTTAAGGCAGGGGAGAGGCAATGAGCAGTTCTTC. Protein product: CASSLRQGRGNEQFF.

The V call is TRBV11-2, the J call TRBJ1-2, with a possible D match to TRBD1 (6 bases). From germline, CDR1 is SGHAT and CDR2 FQNNGV. The CDR3 has 16 amino acids. V lost 4 bases to trimming and J lost 1 base, with 16 bases between them. The CDR3 nucleotides are TGTGCCAGCAGCTCCCAGGTGGGGGCAGTTAACTATGGCTACACCTTC. Translating gives CASSSQVGAVNYGYTF.

This chain uses TRBV5-1 with TRBJ1-2; no clear D gene. Per germline, CDR1 SGHRS and CDR2 YFSETQ. This CDR3 is 13 amino acids long. The ends were cut back, 3 bases at V and 6 bases at J, with 12 bases in the middle. CDR3 coding DNA: TGCGCCAGCAGCTCCCTTTATTCCCATGGCTACACCTTC. The encoded protein is CASSSLYSHGYTF. Complete variable domain (other parts from reference TRBV5-1 and TRBJ1-2): KAGVTQTPRYLIKTRGQQVTLSCSPISGHRSVSWYQQTPGQGLQFLFEYFSETQRNKGNFPGRFSGRQFSNSRSEMNVSTLELGDSALYLCASSSLYSHGYTFGSGTRLTVV.

A single count supports this clone. The chain links TRBV4-2 to TRBJ2-7, with D uncertain. CDR3 length equals 15 residues. Per germline, CDR1 LGHNA and CDR2 YNFKEQ. V gave up 3 bases and J gave up 2 bases, with 14 bases separating them. The CDR3 nucleotides are TGTGCCAGCAGCCAGGGCGGCATAGGGACCTACGAGCAGTACTTC. Protein: CASSQGGIGTYEQYF.

V and J are TRBV29-1 and TRBJ1-1; D gene unclear. The CDR3 is 11 amino acids. CDR1 is SQVTM, CDR2 ANQGSEA, per germline. V lost 3 bases and J lost 3, with 5 bases in between. The CDR3 DNA is TGCAGCGTTGAGTCGTACACTGAAGCTTTCTTT. Translation gives CSVESYTEAFF.

This chain connects TRBV15 to TRBJ1-1; D possibly corresponds to TRBD1 (5 bases). V was clipped by 1 base and J by 4 bases, with 19 bases between them. The CDR3 runs 17 residues. The V gene's germline CDR1 is LNHNV and CDR2 YYDKDF (reference sequence). The CDR3 is CATSRGPAGNDRTEAFF. As DNA, the CDR3 is TGTGCCACCAGCAGAGGCCCGGCAGGGAATGATCGCACTGAAGCTTTCTTT.

This chain connects TRBV6-6 to TRBJ1-2; 8 bases align to TRBD1. Unmatched junction bases numbered 8, after V lost 4 bases and J lost 4 bases. This CDR3 is 15 amino acids long. Per the germline V gene, CDR1 is MNHNY and CDR2 is SVGAGI (reference sequence). CDR3 nucleotides: TGTGCCAGCAGTTCCCGGGACAGGCAATTCTATGGCTACACCTTC. Translation: CASSSRDRQFYGYTF.

This chain connects TRBV19 to TRBJ1-4; D not certain. The CDR3 is made up of 13 amino acids. Per germline, CDR1 LNHDA and CDR2 SQIVND (reference sequence). V lost 0 bases to trimming and J lost 8 bases, with 7 bases between them. The CDR3 region is CASSIEAGEKLFF. The CDR3 DNA follows: TGTGCCAGTAGTATAGAGGCGGGGGAAAAACTGTTTTTT.

This chain links TRBV5-6 with TRBJ1-2; D not certain. V gave up 4 bases and J gave up 7 bases, with 26 bases separating them. Germline values: CDR1 SGHDT, CDR2 YYEEEE. The CDR3 is made up of 17 amino acids. The CDR3 reads CASSGPQDWWTIGGYTF. The CDR3 DNA reads TGTGCCAGCAGCGGACCGCAGGATTGGTGGACGATTGGTGGCTACACCTTC. Full variable domain (missing parts from reference TRBV5-6 and TRBJ1-2): DAGVTQSPTHLIKTRGQQVTLRCSPKSGHDTVSWYQQALGQGPQFIFQYYEEEERQRGNFPDRFSGHQFPNYSSELNVNALLLGDSALYLCASSGPQDWWTIGGYTFGSGTRLTVV.

The rearrangement uses TRBV7-9 and TRBJ2-5, with unresolved D. V lost 2 bases to trimming and J lost 1 base, with 5 bases between them. The CDR3 is 13 amino acids. Germline loops: CDR1 SEHNR, CDR2 FQNEAQ (reference sequence). The CDR3 loop reads CASSLIPQETQYF. CDR3 in DNA: TGTGCCAGCAGCTTAATCCCCCAAGAGACCCAGTACTTC.

This sequence joins TRBV5-4 and TRBJ2-7; TRBD2 is a possible D gene (5 bases). Per the germline V gene, CDR1 is SGHNT and CDR2 is YYREEE (reference sequence). V shed 2 bases and J shed 5 bases, with 8 bases lying between them. CDR3 length: 12 amino acids. Here the CDR3 reads CASSFFGDEQYF. The CDR3 coding sequence is TGTGCCAGCAGCTTCTTCGGGGACGAGCAGTACTTC.

This clone was detected only a few times. The gene calls are TRBV4-1 and TRBJ2-1; D may match TRBD1 or TRBD2 (5 bases each). The CDR3 extends over 15 amino acids. Trimming left V 1 base short and J 5 bases short, with 12 bases between. CDR1 is MGHRA and CDR2 is YSYEKL in the germline V gene. The CDR3 is CASSQVRDGNNEQFF. CDR3 in DNA: TGCGCCAGCAGCCAAGTGAGGGACGGCAACAATGAGCAGTTCTTC.

This chain connects TRBV11-2 to TRBJ2-1; D gene ambiguous. The V gene's germline CDR1 is SGHAT and CDR2 FQNNGV. V was cut by 3 bases and J by 6 bases, with 15 bases left in between. The CDR3 sequence is 15 residues long. CDR3 amino acids: CASSFFITPFNEQFF. As DNA, the CDR3 is TGTGCCAGCAGCTTTTTCATTACCCCTTTCAATGAGCAGTTCTTC.

V usage is TRBV7-9 and J usage is TRBJ2-5, with a possible D match to TRBD1 (5 bases). This CDR3 has 13 residues. Trimming took off 4 bases at V and 4 bases at J, with 10 bases between the two ends. Looked up from germline, CDR1 is SEHNR and CDR2 is FQNEAQ (reference sequence). This chain's CDR3 is CASSYLDTETQYF. The CDR3 coding sequence is TGTGCCAGCAGCTACTTGGACACAGAGACCCAGTACTTC. The entire variable domain, with the rest obtained from reference TRBV7-9 and TRBJ2-5, is as follows: DTGVSQNPRHKITKRGQNVTFRCDPISEHNRLYWYRQTLGQGPEFLTYFQNEAQLEKSRLLSDRFSAERPKGSFSTLEIQRTEQGDSAMYLCASSYLDTETQYFGPGTRLLVL.

This chain links TRBV5-1 with TRBJ2-4, with a possible D match to TRBD2 (6 bases). The CDR3 is made up of 16 amino acids. Germline V gene data show CDR1 as SGHRS and CDR2 as YFSETQ. Trimming pared 0 bases from V and 0 bases from J, leaving 10 bases between. The DNA of the CDR3 is TGCGCCAGCAGCTTGGCTAGCGACAAAGCCAAAAACATTCAGTACTTC. It encodes CASSLASDKAKNIQYF.

This chain links TRBV7-3 with TRBJ2-4; 8 bases are shared with TRBD1. Per the germline V gene, CDR1 is SGHTA and CDR2 is FQGTGA. This CDR3 has 13 amino acids. V shed 5 bases and J 8 bases; nucleotides not matched to a gene: 5. The CDR3 sequence: CASSPGTGDIQYF. The CDR3 nucleotides are TGTGCCAGCAGCCCTGGGACAGGAGACATTCAGTACTTC. The full variable domain, completed using reference TRBV7-3 and TRBJ2-4, is GAGVSQTPSNKVTEKGKYVELRCDPISGHTALYWYRQSLGQGPEFLIYFQGTGAADDSGLPNDRFFAVRPEGSVSTLKIQRTERGDSAVYLCASSPGTGDIQYFGAGTRLSVL.

V usage is TRBV30 and J usage is TRBJ1-2; unclear D gene. V was trimmed by 4 bases and J by 1 base, leaving 10 bases between them. Germline values: CDR1 GTSNPN, CDR2 SVGIG (reference sequence). The CDR3 is 13 residues long. CDR3 loop: CAWKAQLNYGYTF. The CDR3, as DNA: TGTGCCTGGAAGGCACAGCTTAACTATGGCTACACCTTC.